This entry lists 17 T cell receptor beta chains sequenced from one sample in a study of OX40 agonist ivuxolimab in advanced cancers. Method: immunoSEQ multiplex PCR; TCRdb's copy keeps in-frame clones and lacks some. The top ten clones hold 1.9% of a sample with 83,000 or so clones, 80% to 90% of them seen once. The sequencing used CD4+ or CD8+ T cells sorted from blood, collected in a trial of the OX40 agonist ivuxolimab. Receptors originate from an adult with an advanced solid tumor such as melanoma, head and neck, liver or kidney cancer.

V is TRBV7-2 and J is TRBJ2-2, with 7 bases aligning to TRBD2. CDR1 SGHTA and CDR2 FQGNSA come from the germline V gene. This CDR3 spans 18 amino acids. J was trimmed by 1 base and V by 6 bases; bases with no gene match: 14. The CDR3 protein is CASSERLARGGNTGELFF. In DNA, the CDR3 is TGTGCCAGCAGTGAAAGACTAGCCCGGGGAGGGAACACCGGGGAGCTGTTTTTT.

V gene TRBV7-3 combines with J gene TRBJ1-5; D is ambiguous. V lost 4 bases to trimming and J lost 7 bases, with 14 bases between them. There are 14 residues in the CDR3. The germline V gene encodes CDR1 SGHTA and CDR2 FQGTGA. The CDR3 spells CASSSADGVQPQHF. Here the CDR3 DNA reads TGTGCCAGCAGCTCCGCGGATGGGGTGCAGCCCCAGCATTTT. The variable domain in full, completed from reference TRBV7-3 and TRBJ1-5, reads GAGVSQTPSNKVTEKGKYVELRCDPISGHTALYWYRQSLGQGPEFLIYFQGTGAADDSGLPNDRFFAVRPEGSVSTLKIQRTERGDSAVYLCASSSADGVQPQHFGDGTRLSIL.

The chain joins TRBV7-9 to TRBJ1-4, with TRBD1 matching 7 bases. CDR3 size: 14 residues. Germline loops: CDR1 SEHNR, CDR2 FQNEAQ (reference sequence). V lost 5 bases and J lost 8; bases outside the gene matches: 8. CDR3 sequence: CASSRDSSFEKLFF. In DNA, the CDR3 is TGTGCCAGCAGCAGGGACAGTTCTTTCGAAAAACTGTTTTTT.

This clone showed up just a few times. V and J are TRBV28 and TRBJ1-1; perhaps TRBD1 as D (5 bases). This CDR3 is built from 16 residues. Germline V gene lookup returns CDR1 MDHEN and CDR2 SYDVKM. V gave up 7 bases and J gave up 0 bases, with 18 bases separating them. The CDR3 region has the DNA TGTGCCAGCATAGGGGCGGGGGTCCAGGTGAACACTGAAGCTTTCTTT. It codes for CASIGAGVQVNTEAFF.

The V gene is TRBV4-3, the J gene TRBJ2-3; D not resolved. The CDR3 totals 15 residues. With 0 bases removed from V and 4 bases from J, the gap between germline ends came to 11 bases. Germline V CDR1 and CDR2: LGHNA, YSLEER. CDR3 residues: CASSQEGSRADTQYF. In nucleotides, the CDR3 is TGCGCCAGCAGCCAAGAGGGCAGTAGGGCAGATACGCAGTATTTT.

This chain links TRBV2 with TRBJ1-1; D gene uncertain. CDR1 and CDR2 (germline): SNHLY, FYNNEI. This CDR3 has 11 residues. V was trimmed by 10 bases and J by 3 bases, leaving 9 bases between them. CDR3 sequence reads: CATKGYTEAFF. The DNA of the CDR3 is TGTGCCACAAAAGGATACACTGAAGCTTTCTTT.

The chain links TRBV7-2 to TRBJ1-2, with a possible D match to TRBD1 (6 bases). The CDR3 length is 16 residues. Germline V CDR1 and CDR2: SGHTA, FQGNSA. Between the trimmed V and J ends, which lost 4 bases and 4 bases, there was a span of 19 bases. CDR3 in DNA: TGTGCCAGCAGCTCAACCTTGGGGGGCGCGTCCTATGGCTACACCTTC. As protein: CASSSTLGGASYGYTF.

V is TRBV6-5 and J is TRBJ1-3; 11 nucleotides line up with TRBD1. Germline V gene data show CDR1 as MNHEY and CDR2 as SVGAGI. Losses at the gene ends were 2 bases for V and 4 bases for J; bases not matched to a gene: 4. This CDR3 region has 16 residues. The CDR3 spells CASSYGTGGIGNTIYF. Here the CDR3 DNA reads TGTGCCAGCAGTTACGGGACAGGGGGGATCGGAAACACCATATATTTT.

The rearrangement joins TRBV7-9 to TRBJ1-2; D remains unclear. In germline, CDR1 is SEHNR, CDR2 FQNEAQ (reference sequence). Trimming removed 5 bases from V and 4 bases from J, with 20 bases in between. The CDR3 extends over 16 amino acids. The CDR3 reads CASSNYMEGETYGYTF. The CDR3 DNA reads TGTGCCAGCAGCAACTATATGGAAGGAGAAACCTATGGCTACACCTTC.

This clone was picked up a small number of times. This chain uses TRBV5-5 with TRBJ1-4, with 9 bases aligning to TRBD1. Germline assignment: CDR1 SGHKS and CDR2 YYEKEE (reference sequence). Trimming removed 4 bases from V and 6 bases from J; junction bases left unmatched: 4. The CDR3 totals 14 residues. The CDR3 region has the DNA TGTGCCAGCAGCCAACAGGGGGCATATGAAAAACTGTTTTTT. Translation: CASSQQGAYEKLFF. The whole variable domain, filled in from reference TRBV5-5 and TRBJ1-4, reads DAGVTQSPTHLIKTRGQQVTLRCSPISGHKSVSWYQQVLGQGPQFIFQYYEKEERGRGNFPDRFSARQFPNYSSELNVNALLLGDSALYLCASSQQGAYEKLFFGSGTQLSVL.

This rearrangement joins TRBV20-1 to TRBJ1-1, with no clear D. V lost 6 bases to trimming and J lost 0 bases, with 5 bases between them. Germline CDR1 is DFQATT and CDR2 is SNEGSKA (reference sequence). The CDR3 is 11 amino acids. The CDR3 DNA follows: TGCAGTGCGCAGATGAACACTGAAGCTTTCTTT. This encodes CSAQMNTEAFF.

V usage is TRBV28 and J usage is TRBJ2-7, with TRBD2 identical over 12 bases. Germline lookup yields CDR1 MDHEN and CDR2 SYDVKM. J lost 3 bases, V lost 2 bases, and 11 bases had no gene match. This CDR3 has 18 amino acids. The CDR3 DNA reads as TGTGCCAGCAGTTTAAAACTAGCGGGAGGCTTATGGAGCTACGAGCAGTACTTC. Residues: CASSLKLAGGLWSYEQYF.

V and J are TRBV7-2 and TRBJ1-1; the D is unclear. V was shortened by 5 bases and J by 4 bases, with 17 bases between the two germline ends. CDR1 SGHTA and CDR2 FQGNSA come from the germline V gene. The CDR3 consists of 15 residues. The CDR3 reads CASSPEYWRGTEAFF. The CDR3 coding sequence is TGTGCCAGCAGCCCTGAGTATTGGCGCGGCACTGAAGCTTTCTTT. Together with reference TRBV7-2 and TRBJ1-1, the CDR3 gives the full variable domain: GAGVSQSPSNKVTEKGKDVELRCDPISGHTALYWYRQSLGQGLEFLIYFQGNSAPDKSGLPSDRFSAERTGGSVSTLTIQRTQQEDSAVYLCASSPEYWRGTEAFFGQGTRLTVV.

This sequence joins TRBV7-2 and TRBJ2-3; D ambiguous. The germline gives CDR1 SGHTA, CDR2 FQGNSA. This CDR3 spans 11 amino acids. Trimming took 3 bases from V and 6 from J, leaving 4 bases between them. The CDR3 bases are TGTGCCAGCAGCTTTGCGGATACGCAGTATTTT. Translated, it gives CASSFADTQYF.

V is TRBV6-6 and J is TRBJ2-1; 8 nucleotides line up with TRBD2. V lost 6 bases and J lost 6; bases outside the gene matches: 10. Germline CDR1 MNHNY, CDR2 SVGAGI (reference sequence). This CDR3 has 15 amino acids. The CDR3 nucleotides read TGTGCCAGCAGACCTAATTTAGCGGGGATCAATGAGCAGTTCTTC. This gives the protein CASRPNLAGINEQFF.

This rearrangement joins TRBV4-2 to TRBJ2-2; 7 bases map to TRBD1. CDR1 and CDR2 from the germline V gene are LGHNA and YNFKEQ. This CDR3 is built from 15 residues. The junction had 3 bases not matched to a gene; V was cut back by 1 base and J by 4 bases. This CDR3 reads CASSQVTGVTGELFF. The CDR3, as DNA: TGTGCCAGCAGCCAAGTCACAGGGGTCACCGGGGAGCTGTTTTTT.

CDR3 region: CASSHSGAGPYEQYF. CDR3 in DNA: TGCGCCAGCAGCCACTCAGGCGCCGGCCCCTACGAGCAGTACTTC. This chain connects TRBV5-1 to TRBJ2-7; no clear D. CDR1 is SGHRS and CDR2 is YFSETQ in the germline V gene. V dropped 4 bases and J dropped 2 bases, with 16 bases sitting between them. This CDR3 region has 15 residues.